These 22 T cell receptor beta chains share one sample of origin, sequenced in a study of T cell responses to AZD1222 COVID-19 vaccine. Generated by immunoSEQ multiplex PCR, the TCRdb table keeps only in-frame clones and is missing some. The sample has around 130,000 clones, 80% to 95% seen once. Sample: peripheral blood, taken 28 days after the second AZD1222 dose. All receptors come from an adult who received the AZD1222 COVID-19 vaccine.

This rearrangement joins TRBV11-2 to TRBJ2-7, with 7 bases aligning to TRBD1. The CDR3 contains 16 residues. With 5 bases clipped from V and 5 bases from J, the junction kept 15 bases outside the gene matches. Germline V gene lookup returns CDR1 SGHAT and CDR2 FQNNGV. In DNA, the CDR3 is TGTGCCAGCAGCAGACGATGGGGACAGTATAGCGACGAGCAGTACTTC. Translated, it gives CASSRRWGQYSDEQYF.

The V and J genes are TRBV28 and TRBJ1-5, with D unresolved. Germline V lookup: CDR1 MDHEN, CDR2 SYDVKM. Trimming took off 3 bases at V and 0 bases at J, with 9 bases between the two ends. CDR3 length: 15 residues. The CDR3 bases are TGTGCCAGCAGTTTCCAACGGCGTAGCAATCAGCCCCAGCATTTT. This encodes CASSFQRRSNQPQHF.

The chain is built from TRBV2 and TRBJ1-1; tentatively, D is TRBD1 (5 bases). This CDR3 contains 15 residues. V was trimmed by 6 bases and J by 3 bases, leaving 17 bases between them. Germline V gene sequence: CDR1 SNHLY, CDR2 FYNNEI. CDR3 DNA sequence: TGTGCCAGCAGCGACCAGGGAGCTTCTTACACTGAAGCTTTCTTT. Its protein product is CASSDQGASYTEAFF. The full variable domain, its missing parts supplied by reference TRBV2 and TRBJ1-1, is EPEVTQTPSHQVTQMGQEVILRCVPISNHLYFYWYRQILGQKVEFLVSFYNNEISEKSEIFDDQFSVERPDGSNFTLKIRSTKLEDSAMYFCASSDQGASYTEAFFGQGTRLTVV.

The chain links TRBV7-9 to TRBJ1-4; no definite D call. Per the germline V gene, CDR1 is SEHNR and CDR2 is FQNEAQ (reference sequence). The ends were cut back, 0 bases at V and 5 bases at J, with 7 bases in the middle. This CDR3 comprises 14 residues. CDR3 DNA: TGTGCCAGCAGCTTAGCCCTGGGAAATGAAAAACTGTTTTTT. Translating gives CASSLALGNEKLFF.

The sample holds one count of this clone. The chain links TRBV29-1 to TRBJ1-1; D may be TRBD1 (5 bases). The CDR3 spans 12 residues. The ends were cut back, 3 bases at V and 3 bases at J, with 8 bases in the middle. In germline, CDR1 is SQVTM, CDR2 ANQGSEA. This CDR3 is CSVDMGHTEAFF. CDR3 sequence (DNA): TGCAGCGTTGACATGGGGCACACTGAAGCTTTCTTT.

The chain carries TRBV29-1 and TRBJ1-2, with TRBD1 as a possible D gene (6 bases). This CDR3 contains 12 residues. The V gene lost 1 base and the J gene lost 5 bases, with 8 bases spanning the gap. The V gene's germline CDR1 is SQVTM and CDR2 ANQGSEA. CDR3 DNA sequence: TGCAGCGTTGAAGGGACAGCTTATGGCTACACCTTC. It codes for CSVEGTAYGYTF. Drawing the rest from reference TRBV29-1 and TRBJ1-2, the complete variable domain is SAVISQKPSRDICQRGTSLTIQCQVDSQVTMMFWYRQQPGQSLTLIATANQGSEATYESGFVIDKFPISRPNLTFSTLTVSNMSPEDSSIYLCSVEGTAYGYTFGSGTRLTVV.

The rearrangement links TRBV11-2 to TRBJ2-3; 13 positions match TRBD2. CDR3 length equals 17 residues. V shed 2 bases, J shed 1 base, and the junction held 3 bases outside the gene matches. CDR1 is SGHAT, CDR2 FQNNGV, per germline. In DNA form, the CDR3 reads TGTGCCAGCAGCTTACAGGGACTAGCGGGACGCACAGATACGCAGTATTTT. Protein: CASSLQGLAGRTDTQYF.

The V gene is TRBV6-4, the J gene TRBJ1-2; weak D call: TRBD1 (6 bases). This CDR3 spans 13 amino acids. The V end lost 8 bases, the J end lost 6 bases, and 16 bases lay between the germline ends. Germline loops: CDR1 MRHNA, CDR2 SNTAGT. The CDR3, as DNA: TGTGCCAGCTCCGACAGGAGGGCGAATGGCTACACCTTC. It translates to CASSDRRANGYTF.

The chain recombines TRBV4-3 with TRBJ2-7; TRBD1 is a possible D gene (7 bases). From germline, CDR1 is LGHNA and CDR2 YSLEER. V was pared by 1 base and J by 3 bases, with 13 bases between. The CDR3 sequence is 15 residues long. The CDR3 here is CASSQAAGQNYEQYF. As DNA, the CDR3 is TGCGCCAGCAGCCAAGCGGCGGGACAGAACTACGAGCAGTACTTC.

This clone has just a few counts. The chain carries TRBV6-2 or TRBV6-3 and TRBJ2-7; tentative D call: TRBD1 (6 bases). Trimming shortened V by 6 bases and J by 1 base, and 10 bases separated the two germline ends. The CDR3 extends over 13 amino acids. CDR1 MNHEY and CDR2 SVGEGT come from the germline V gene. As DNA, the CDR3 is TGTGCCAGCAGCCTAACAGGGTCCTACGAGCAGTACTTC. Translation: CASSLTGSYEQYF.

This clone is a singleton in its sample. The V gene is TRBV10-3, the J gene TRBJ2-5; TRBD2 agrees at 7 bases. Germline assignment: CDR1 ENHRY and CDR2 SYGVKD. The CDR3 totals 14 residues. J lost 4 bases, V lost 4 bases, and 6 bases had no gene match. For the CDR3, the DNA is TGTGCCATCAGTGTCATGGGGGGGGGAGAGACCCAGTACTTC. Protein product: CAISVMGGGETQYF.

The CDR3 here is CASSDLSSYEQYF. The DNA of the CDR3 is TGTGCCAGCAGTGACCTTAGCTCCTACGAGCAGTACTTC. V and J are TRBV12-3 or TRBV12-4 and TRBJ2-7; D ambiguous. Trimming cost V 5 bases and J 0 bases, with 8 bases left between them. CDR3 length: 13 residues.

The chain uses TRBV29-1 and TRBJ2-7; no firm D call. CDR1 is SQVTM, CDR2 ANQGSEA, per germline. The CDR3 consists of 11 residues. With 7 bases removed from V and 13 bases from J, the gap between germline ends came to 20 bases. CDR3 sequence (DNA): TGCAGCGCTACCTCCGGGCCTTCAAGCTACTTC. Protein product: CSATSGPSSYF.

The chain is built from TRBV3-1 (or the pseudogene TRBV3-2) and TRBJ1-6; D might be TRBD1 (6 bases). Per the germline V gene, CDR1 is LGHDT and CDR2 is YNNKEL (reference sequence). With 4 bases removed from V and 5 bases from J, the gap between germline ends came to 15 bases. This CDR3 is 16 amino acids long. The CDR3 loop reads CASSRFRDTDNSPLHF. CDR3 bases: TGTGCCAGCAGCCGATTCCGGGACACGGATAATTCACCCCTCCACTTT.

This chain links TRBV7-2 with TRBJ2-5, with unresolved D. The CDR3 consists of 11 residues. Germline-derived CDR1 and CDR2 are SGHTA and FQGNSA. Trimming removed 5 bases at V and 4 bases at J, with 5 bases between. The CDR3 nucleotides read TGTGCCAGCAGCGACCGAGAGACCCAGTACTTC. Protein: CASSDRETQYF.

V gene TRBV6-6 combines with J gene TRBJ2-7; the match to TRBD2 covers 8 bases. Trimming at V came to 6 bases and at J to 7 bases, leaving 5 bases not matched to a gene. The CDR3 is made up of 12 amino acids. Germline CDR1 reads MNHNY; CDR2 reads SVGAGI (reference sequence). CDR3 in amino acids: CASSLPGGEQYF. CDR3 bases: TGTGCCAGCAGCCTCCCGGGGGGGGAGCAGTACTTC.

The CDR3 region is CASSPSRLNTEAFF. The CDR3 nucleotides read TGTGCCAGCTCACCCTCACGTCTGAACACTGAAGCTTTCTTT. The gene calls are TRBV18 and TRBJ1-1; unclear D gene. The ends were cut back, 3 bases at V and 0 bases at J, with 8 bases in the middle. The CDR3 spans 14 residues. Germline V gives CDR1 KGHSH, CDR2 LQKENI.

The chain has TRBV7-2 and TRBJ2-1, with no clear D. This CDR3 region has 12 residues. Germline lookup yields CDR1 SGHTA and CDR2 FQGNSA. Trimming shortened V by 5 bases and J by 12 bases, and 14 bases separated the two germline ends. In nucleotides, the CDR3 is TGTGCCAGCAGCCCCGATTGGGCGATGCAGTTCTTC. Protein sequence: CASSPDWAMQFF.

The chain employs TRBV6-2 or TRBV6-3 and TRBJ2-7; 12 positions agree with TRBD1. Per the germline V gene, CDR1 is MNHEY and CDR2 is SVGEGT. CDR3 size: 18 residues. V gave up 5 bases and J gave up 1 base; unmatched junction bases: 12. The CDR3 is CASSTPGQGALRSYEQYF. CDR3 coding DNA: TGTGCCAGCAGTACCCCGGGACAGGGGGCTCTTCGGTCCTACGAGCAGTACTTC.

The V call is TRBV27, the J call TRBJ2-2; D perhaps matches TRBD2 (5 bases). The V and J ends lost 3 bases and 6 bases respectively, with 8 bases between them. The germline V gene encodes CDR1 MNHEY and CDR2 SMNVEV (reference sequence). The length of the CDR3 is 13 residues. CDR3 residues: CASSLGGSGELFF. The CDR3 DNA sequence: TGTGCCAGCAGTTTGGGCGGGTCCGGGGAGCTGTTTTTT.

This clone was found once. V gene TRBV28 combines with J gene TRBJ1-5, with 8 bases lining up with TRBD1. The CDR3 has 14 amino acids. CDR1 and CDR2 (germline): MDHEN, SYDVKM. The trim removed 6 bases at V and 7 bases at J, leaving 8 bases unmatched. The CDR3 here is CASRKGQALQPQHF. The DNA of the CDR3 is TGTGCCAGCAGAAAGGGACAGGCTCTACAGCCCCAGCATTTT.

The chain uses TRBV5-1 and TRBJ2-1; 15 bases agree with TRBD2. Per germline, CDR1 SGHRS and CDR2 YFSETQ. The ends lost 2 bases at V and 9 bases at J; junction bases unmatched: 3. The CDR3 loop spans 15 amino acids. The CDR3 here is CASSFGLAGGVEQFF. The CDR3 DNA follows: TGCGCCAGCAGCTTTGGACTAGCGGGAGGGGTTGAGCAGTTCTTC. The full variable domain, its missing parts supplied by reference TRBV5-1 and TRBJ2-1, is KAGVTQTPRYLIKTRGQQVTLSCSPISGHRSVSWYQQTPGQGLQFLFEYFSETQRNKGNFPGRFSGRQFSNSRSEMNVSTLELGDSALYLCASSFGLAGGVEQFFGPGTRLTVL.